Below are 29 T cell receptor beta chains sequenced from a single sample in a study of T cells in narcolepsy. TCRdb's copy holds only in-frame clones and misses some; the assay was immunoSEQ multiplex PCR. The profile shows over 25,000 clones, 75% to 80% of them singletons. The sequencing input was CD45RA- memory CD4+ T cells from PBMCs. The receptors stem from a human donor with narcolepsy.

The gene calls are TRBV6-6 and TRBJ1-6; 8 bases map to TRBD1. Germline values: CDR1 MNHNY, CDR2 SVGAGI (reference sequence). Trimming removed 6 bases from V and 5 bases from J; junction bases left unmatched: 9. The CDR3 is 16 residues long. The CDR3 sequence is CASSDHRGENNSPLHF. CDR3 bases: TGTGCCAGCAGCGACCACAGGGGGGAAAATAATTCACCCCTCCACTTT.

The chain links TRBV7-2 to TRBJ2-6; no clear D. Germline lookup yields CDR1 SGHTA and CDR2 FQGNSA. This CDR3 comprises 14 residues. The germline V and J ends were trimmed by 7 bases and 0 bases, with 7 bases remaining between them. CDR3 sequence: CASTASSGANVLTF. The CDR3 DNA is TGTGCCAGCACAGCGAGCTCTGGGGCCAACGTCCTGACTTTC.

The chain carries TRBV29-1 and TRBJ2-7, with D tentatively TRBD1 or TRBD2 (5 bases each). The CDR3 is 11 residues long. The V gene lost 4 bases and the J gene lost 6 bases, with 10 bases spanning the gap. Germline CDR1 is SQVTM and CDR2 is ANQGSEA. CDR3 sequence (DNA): TGCAGCGTTGGAAGTGGGGGCGAGCAGTACTTC. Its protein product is CSVGSGGEQYF.

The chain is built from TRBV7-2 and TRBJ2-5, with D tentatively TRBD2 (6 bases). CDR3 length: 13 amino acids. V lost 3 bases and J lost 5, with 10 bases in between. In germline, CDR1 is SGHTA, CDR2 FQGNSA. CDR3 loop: CASSFPGGETQYF. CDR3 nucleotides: TGTGCCAGCAGCTTTCCTGGGGGGGAGACCCAGTACTTC.

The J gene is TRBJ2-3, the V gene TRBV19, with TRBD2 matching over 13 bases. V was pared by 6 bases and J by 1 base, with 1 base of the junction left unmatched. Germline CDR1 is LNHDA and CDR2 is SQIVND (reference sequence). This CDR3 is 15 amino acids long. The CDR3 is CASSGLAGGTDTQYF. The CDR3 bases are TGTGCCAGTAGCGGACTAGCGGGGGGCACAGATACGCAGTATTTT.

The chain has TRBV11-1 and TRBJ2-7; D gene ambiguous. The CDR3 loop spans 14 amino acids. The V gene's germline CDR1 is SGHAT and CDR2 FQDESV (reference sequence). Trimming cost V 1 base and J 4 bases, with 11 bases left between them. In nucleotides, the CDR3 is TGTGCCAGCAGCTTAGGCCGTGTTCGTTACGAGCAGTACTTC. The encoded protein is CASSLGRVRYEQYF.

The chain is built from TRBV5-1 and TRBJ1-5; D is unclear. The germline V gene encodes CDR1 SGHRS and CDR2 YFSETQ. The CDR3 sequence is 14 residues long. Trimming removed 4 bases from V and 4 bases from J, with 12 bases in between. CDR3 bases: TGCGCCAGCAGCGGTGGGGTGGGGAATCAGCCCCAGCATTTT. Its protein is CASSGGVGNQPQHF.

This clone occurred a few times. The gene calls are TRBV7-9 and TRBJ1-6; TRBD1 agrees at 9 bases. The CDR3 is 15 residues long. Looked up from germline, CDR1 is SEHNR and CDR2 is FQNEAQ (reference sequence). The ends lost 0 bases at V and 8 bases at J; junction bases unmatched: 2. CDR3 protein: CASSLAQGAHSPLHF. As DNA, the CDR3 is TGTGCCAGCAGCTTAGCACAGGGGGCGCATTCACCCCTCCACTTT.

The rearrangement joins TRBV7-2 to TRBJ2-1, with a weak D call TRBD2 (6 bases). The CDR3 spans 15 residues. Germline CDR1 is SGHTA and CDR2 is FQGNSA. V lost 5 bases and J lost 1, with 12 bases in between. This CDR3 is CASSPAGRSYNEQFF. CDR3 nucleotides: TGTGCCAGCAGCCCGGCGGGACGTTCCTACAATGAGCAGTTCTTC.

The CDR3, as DNA: TGTGCCAGCTCACAAAACAGTGGGGCCCCCAATTCTGGGGCCAACGTCCTGACTTTC. Translating gives CASSQNSGAPNSGANVLTF. The rearrangement uses TRBV18 and TRBJ2-6; D is perhaps TRBD1 (5 bases). This CDR3 has 19 residues. Per germline, CDR1 KGHSH and CDR2 LQKENI. The V end lost 4 bases, the J end lost 1 base, and 20 bases lay between the germline ends.

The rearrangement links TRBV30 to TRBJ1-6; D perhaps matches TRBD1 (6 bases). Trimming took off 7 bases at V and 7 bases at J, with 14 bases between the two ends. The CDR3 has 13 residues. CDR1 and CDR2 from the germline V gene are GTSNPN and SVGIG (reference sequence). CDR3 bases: TGTGCCTCCAATAACAGGGACAATTCACCCCTCCACTTT. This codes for CASNNRDNSPLHF.

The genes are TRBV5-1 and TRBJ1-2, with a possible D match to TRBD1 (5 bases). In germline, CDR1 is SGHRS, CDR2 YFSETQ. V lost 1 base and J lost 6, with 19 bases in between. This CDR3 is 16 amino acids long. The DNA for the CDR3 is TGCGCCAGCAGCTTGAGCGAGTATAGGGGTGAACATGGCTACACCTTC. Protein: CASSLSEYRGEHGYTF.

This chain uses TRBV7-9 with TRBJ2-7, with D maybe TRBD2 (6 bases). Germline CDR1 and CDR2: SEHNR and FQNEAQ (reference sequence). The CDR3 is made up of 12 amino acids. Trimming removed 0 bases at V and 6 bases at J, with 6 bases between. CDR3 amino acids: CASSLAGGEQYF. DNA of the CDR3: TGTGCCAGCAGCTTAGCGGGGGGCGAGCAGTACTTC.

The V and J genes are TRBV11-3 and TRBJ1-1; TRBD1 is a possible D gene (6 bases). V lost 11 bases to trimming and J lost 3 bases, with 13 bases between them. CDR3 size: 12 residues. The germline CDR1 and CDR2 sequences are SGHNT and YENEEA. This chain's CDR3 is CASGGRHTEAFF. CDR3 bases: TGTGCCTCTGGGGGGCGGCACACTGAAGCTTTCTTT. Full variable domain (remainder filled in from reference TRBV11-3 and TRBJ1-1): EAGVVQSPRYKIIEKKQPVAFWCNPISGHNTLYWYLQNLGQGPELLIRYENEEAVDDSQLPKDRFSAERLKGVDSTLKIQPAELGDSAVYLCASGGRHTEAFFGQGTRLTVV.

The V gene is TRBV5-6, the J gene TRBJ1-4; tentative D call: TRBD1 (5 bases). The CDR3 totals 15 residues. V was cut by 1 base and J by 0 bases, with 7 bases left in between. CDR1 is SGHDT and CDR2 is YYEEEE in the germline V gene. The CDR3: CASSLQGTTNEKLFF. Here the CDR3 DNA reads TGTGCCAGCAGCTTGCAGGGTACAACTAATGAAAAACTGTTTTTT.

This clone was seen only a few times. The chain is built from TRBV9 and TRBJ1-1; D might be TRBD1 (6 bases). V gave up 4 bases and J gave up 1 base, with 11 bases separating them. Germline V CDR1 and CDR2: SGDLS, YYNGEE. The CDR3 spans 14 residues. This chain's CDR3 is CASSFLQGNTEAFF. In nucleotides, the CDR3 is TGTGCCAGCAGCTTCTTACAGGGGAACACTGAAGCTTTCTTT.

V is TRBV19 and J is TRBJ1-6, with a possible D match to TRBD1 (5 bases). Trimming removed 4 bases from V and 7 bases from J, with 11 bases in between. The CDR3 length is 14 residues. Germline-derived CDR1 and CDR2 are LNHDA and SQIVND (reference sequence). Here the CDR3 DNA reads TGTGCCAGTAGTAGCGCCAGGGACAATTCACCCCTCCACTTT. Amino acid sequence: CASSSARDNSPLHF.

CDR3 loop: CASSLRSLLTLGEQYF. The CDR3 DNA reads as TGTGCCAGCAGTTTAAGAAGTCTCCTTACTCTGGGGGAGCAGTACTTC. The chain joins TRBV28 to TRBJ2-7; D remains unclear. Per the germline V gene, CDR1 is MDHEN and CDR2 is SYDVKM. Between the trimmed V and J ends, which lost 2 bases and 7 bases, there was a span of 21 bases. The CDR3 contains 16 residues.

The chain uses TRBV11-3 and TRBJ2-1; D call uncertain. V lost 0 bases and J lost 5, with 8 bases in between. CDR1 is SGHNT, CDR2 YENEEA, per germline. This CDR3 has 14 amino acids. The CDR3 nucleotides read TGTGCCAGCAGCTTAGACCCGAGGAACAATGAGCAGTTCTTC. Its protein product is CASSLDPRNNEQFF.

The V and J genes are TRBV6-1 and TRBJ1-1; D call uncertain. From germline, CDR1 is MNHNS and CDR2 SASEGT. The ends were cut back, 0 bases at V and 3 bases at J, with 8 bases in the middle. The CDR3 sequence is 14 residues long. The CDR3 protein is CASSEAGEHTEAFF. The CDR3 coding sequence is TGTGCCAGCAGTGAAGCGGGAGAGCACACTGAAGCTTTCTTT.

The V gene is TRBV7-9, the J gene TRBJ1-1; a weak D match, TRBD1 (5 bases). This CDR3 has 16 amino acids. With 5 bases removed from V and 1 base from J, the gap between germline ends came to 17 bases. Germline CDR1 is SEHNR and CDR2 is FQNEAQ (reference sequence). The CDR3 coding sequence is TGTGCCAGCAGCCTAGGGGTCGGGCAGGGGAACACTGAAGCTTTCTTT. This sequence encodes CASSLGVGQGNTEAFF.

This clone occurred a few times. CDR3 loop: CASTTGQLNSPLHF. The CDR3, as DNA: TGTGCCAGTACCACGGGACAGCTTAATTCACCCCTCCACTTT. The chain joins TRBV19 to TRBJ1-6, with 7 bases lining up with TRBD1. The CDR3 is 14 residues long. The trim removed 7 bases at V and 6 bases at J, leaving 6 bases unmatched. Germline V CDR1 and CDR2: LNHDA, SQIVND (reference sequence).

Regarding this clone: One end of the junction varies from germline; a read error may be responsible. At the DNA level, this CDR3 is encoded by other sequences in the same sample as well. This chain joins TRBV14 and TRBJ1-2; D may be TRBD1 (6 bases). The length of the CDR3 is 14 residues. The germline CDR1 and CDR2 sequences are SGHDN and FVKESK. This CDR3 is CASSQEGQNYGYTF. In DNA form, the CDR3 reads TGCGCCAGCAGCCAAGAGGGACAAAACTATGGCTACACCTTC. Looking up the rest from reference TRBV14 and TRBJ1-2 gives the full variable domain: EAGVTQFPSHSVIEKGQTVTLRCDPISGHDNLYWYRRVMGKEIKFLLHFVKESKQDESGMPNNRFLAERTGGTYSTLKVQPAELEDSGVYFCASSQEGQNYGYTFGSGTRLTVV.

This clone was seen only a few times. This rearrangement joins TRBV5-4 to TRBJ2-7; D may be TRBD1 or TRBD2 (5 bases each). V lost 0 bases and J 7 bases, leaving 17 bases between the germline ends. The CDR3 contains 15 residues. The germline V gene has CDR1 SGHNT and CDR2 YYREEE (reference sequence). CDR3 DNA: TGTGCCAGCAGCTTGGAGGCAGGGACGACGCGAGAGCAGTACTTC. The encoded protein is CASSLEAGTTREQYF.

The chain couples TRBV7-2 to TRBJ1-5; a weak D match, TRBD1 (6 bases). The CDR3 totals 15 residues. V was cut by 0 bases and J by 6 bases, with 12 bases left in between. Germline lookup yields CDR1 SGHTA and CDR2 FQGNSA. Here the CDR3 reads CASSLAGGWGQPQHF. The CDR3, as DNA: TGTGCCAGCAGCTTAGCGGGGGGCTGGGGTCAGCCCCAGCATTTT.

In DNA, the CDR3 is TGTGCCAGTAGTATAGTTTACAATGAGCAGTTCTTC. This gives the protein CASSIVYNEQFF. V gene TRBV19 combines with J gene TRBJ2-1; D is ambiguous. This CDR3 is built from 12 residues. Per germline, CDR1 LNHDA and CDR2 SQIVND (reference sequence). Trimming took 1 base from V and 4 from J, leaving 2 bases between them.

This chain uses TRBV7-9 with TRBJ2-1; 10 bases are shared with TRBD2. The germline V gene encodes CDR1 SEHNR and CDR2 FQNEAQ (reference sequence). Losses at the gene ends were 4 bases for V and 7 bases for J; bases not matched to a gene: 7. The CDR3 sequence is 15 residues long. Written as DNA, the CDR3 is TGTGCCAGCAGCTCTAGCGGGGGAAACGGGAATGAGCAGTTCTTC. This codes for CASSSSGGNGNEQFF.

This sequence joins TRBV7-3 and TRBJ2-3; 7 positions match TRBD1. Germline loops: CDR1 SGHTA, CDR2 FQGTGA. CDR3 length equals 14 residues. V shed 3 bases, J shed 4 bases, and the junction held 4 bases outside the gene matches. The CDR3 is CASSFGQGADTQYF. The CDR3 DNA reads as TGTGCCAGCAGCTTCGGGCAGGGGGCAGATACGCAGTATTTT. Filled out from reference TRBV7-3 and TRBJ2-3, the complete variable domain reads GAGVSQTPSNKVTEKGKYVELRCDPISGHTALYWYRQSLGQGPEFLIYFQGTGAADDSGLPNDRFFAVRPEGSVSTLKIQRTERGDSAVYLCASSFGQGADTQYFGPGTRLTVL.

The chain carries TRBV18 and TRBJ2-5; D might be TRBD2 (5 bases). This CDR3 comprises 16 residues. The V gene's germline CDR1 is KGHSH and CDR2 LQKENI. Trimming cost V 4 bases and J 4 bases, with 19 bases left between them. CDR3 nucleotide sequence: TGTGCCAGCTCACTAAATTATCGGGGTAATGGAGAGACCCAGTACTTC. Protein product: CASSLNYRGNGETQYF.